Listed below are T cell receptor beta chains from one sample, sequenced in a study of T cells after yellow fever vaccination. One entry per CDR3 protein, called by TCRdb with MiXCR from the 5' RACE reads. The data contain hundreds of thousands of distinct CDR3 sequences, 7% to 10% of them seen just once; the ten biggest clones take up approximately 15%. Sequences were derived from PBMCs, sampled about 41 days after the first yellow fever vaccination. All receptors derive from a man aged 18-30 years who received the YFV17D yellow fever vaccine. Both conserved end residues are part of each CDR3. Each record gives: D gene, J gene, CDR3 length, clone size, V gene, CDR3 protein, CDR3 DNA. D genes are given only for firm matches. The listing skips clone size in some rows; elsewhere it reads once, few, many or a size class.

D: -; J: TRBJ2-3; length: 15; size: many; V: TRBV5-1; CDR3: CASSLVGVVTDTQYF; DNA: TGCGCCAGCAGCTTGGTGGGGGTTGTAACAGATACGCAGTATTTT
D: -; J: TRBJ2-1; length: 12; size: -; V: TRBV20-1; CDR3: CSAARSDDEQFF; DNA: TGCAGTGCTGCTCGGTCGGACGATGAGCAGTTCTTC
D: TRBD1; J: TRBJ1-2; length: 16; size: few; V: TRBV7-2; CDR3: CASSPDRVWGNYGYTF; DNA: TGTGCCAGCAGCCCGGACAGGGTTTGGGGGAACTATGGCTACACCTTC
D: TRBD2; J: TRBJ2-5; length: 16; size: -; V: TRBV5-1; CDR3: CASSFHSGGGQETQYF; DNA: TGCGCCAGCAGCTTCCATAGCGGGGGGGGCCAAGAGACCCAGTACTTC
D: -; J: TRBJ2-5; length: 15; size: -; V: TRBV7-7; CDR3: CASSLSRAGQETQYF; DNA: TGTGCTAGCAGCTTAAGCAGGGCCGGCCAAGAGACCCAGTACTTC
D: TRBD2; J: TRBJ2-3; length: 15; size: many; V: TRBV7-3; CDR3: CASSLTSGRTDTQYF; DNA: TGTGCCAGCAGCTTAACTAGCGGGCGCACAGATACGCAGTATTTT
D: -; J: TRBJ2-2; length: 12; size: -; V: TRBV7-3; CDR3: CASSGQFGELFF; DNA: TGTGCCAGCAGCGGACAGTTCGGGGAGCTGTTTTTT
D: TRBD2; J: TRBJ2-1; length: 14; size: -; V: TRBV20-1; CDR3: CSARSLAGGLGQFF; DNA: TGCAGTGCTAGATCTCTAGCGGGGGGGCTCGGGCAGTTCTTC
D: -; J: TRBJ1-1; length: 13; size: few; V: TRBV6-1; CDR3: CAAADRQLTEAFF; DNA: TGTGCCGCTGCCGACCGACAGCTCACTGAAGCTTTCTTT
D: TRBD2; J: TRBJ2-4; length: 16; size: -; V: TRBV5-1; CDR3: CASFIAPGTSGGIQYF; DNA: TGCGCCAGCTTTATCGCACCCGGGACTAGCGGCGGCATTCAGTACTTC
D: -; J: TRBJ2-5; length: 13; size: -; V: TRBV5-1; CDR3: CASSSGVSETQYF; DNA: TGCGCCAGCAGCTCAGGGGTTTCGGAGACCCAGTACTTC
D: TRBD1; J: TRBJ1-3; length: 15; size: -; V: TRBV7-2; CDR3: CASSFGTGGGNTIYF; DNA: TGTGCCAGCAGTTTCGGGACAGGGGGTGGAAACACCATATATTTT
D: -; J: TRBJ2-6; length: 14; size: many; V: TRBV5-1; CDR3: CASSLEAGANVLTF; DNA: TGCGCCAGCAGCTTGGAAGCTGGGGCCAACGTCCTGACTTTC
D: -; J: TRBJ2-5; length: 16; size: few; V: TRBV5-1; CDR3: CASSLASAGIQETQYF; DNA: TGCGCCAGCAGCTTGGCCTCGGCGGGGATCCAAGAGACCCAGTACTTC
D: -; J: TRBJ2-5; length: 15; size: few; V: TRBV12-3/TRBV12-4; CDR3: CASSLDGRVYETQYF; DNA: TGTGCCAGCAGTTTAGACGGCAGGGTGTACGAGACCCAGTACTTC
D: -; J: TRBJ2-3; length: 13; size: -; V: TRBV7-2; CDR3: CASSRDRLDTQYF; DNA: TGTGCCAGCAGCAGGGACCGCCTGGATACGCAGTATTTT
D: -; J: TRBJ1-6; length: 14; size: many; V: TRBV12-3/TRBV12-4; CDR3: CASSLTSLDSPLHF; DNA: TGTGCCAGCAGTTTAACCAGCTTGGATTCACCCCTCCACTTT
D: -; J: TRBJ1-6; length: 16; size: many; V: TRBV5-1; CDR3: CASSLVGAGSISPLHF; DNA: TGCGCCAGCAGCTTGGTAGGTGCAGGTAGCATTTCACCCCTCCACTTT
D: -; J: TRBJ2-5; length: 16; size: many; V: TRBV12-3/TRBV12-4; CDR3: CASSLLGQLNGETQYF; DNA: TGTGCCAGCAGTCTTTTGGGACAATTGAATGGGGAGACCCAGTACTTC
D: -; J: TRBJ2-3; length: 17; size: -; V: TRBV7-6; CDR3: CASSSNARTLPRGSQYF; DNA: TGTGCCAGCAGCTCTAACGCTCGGACCCTCCCCCGGGGGTCGCAGTATTTT
D: TRBD2; J: TRBJ2-3; length: 16; size: -; V: TRBV7-2; CDR3: CASSLEPAGGTNTQYF; DNA: TGTGCCAGCAGCTTAGAACCAGCGGGGGGCACGAATACGCAGTATTTT
D: TRBD2; J: TRBJ2-1; length: 19; size: few; V: TRBV6-2/TRBV6-3; CDR3: CASSPPLAGIPTLYNEQFF; DNA: TGTGCCAGCAGCCCCCCACTAGCGGGTATACCGACCTTATACAATGAGCAGTTCTTC
D: -; J: TRBJ1-4; length: 14; size: -; V: TRBV19; CDR3: CASSTRTENEKLFF; DNA: TGTGCCAGTAGTACCCGGACAGAAAATGAAAAACTGTTTTTT